The rows below give T cell receptor beta chains drawn from one sample of a study of blood T cell repertoires in COVID-19. Clones were sequenced by immunoSEQ multiplex PCR, and TCRdb holds only the in-frame ones, with some missing. Of over 80,000 clones in the sample, more than 70% are singletons; the top ten hold just under 20%. The sequenced sample consisted of peripheral blood. These receptors all stem from a human donor in a cohort sampled during active COVID-19. Each CDR3 is given with its conserved first and last residue. The D gene is left open where the match is weak. The listing skips clone size in some rows; elsewhere it reads once, few, many or a size class.

V: TRBV6-5; J: TRBJ2-3; D: TRBD2; size: once; CDR3: CASSYSLGLGTDTQYF; DNA: TGTGCCAGCAGTTACTCGTTAGGACTAGGCACAGATACGCAGTATTTT
V: TRBV24-1; J: TRBJ1-2; D: TRBD1; size: .; CDR3: CATSDTGVDYGYTF; DNA: TGTGCCACCAGTGATACAGGGGTGGACTATGGCTACACCTTC
V: TRBV5-1; J: TRBJ1-1; D: .; size: .; CDR3: CASSLDRVNTEAFF; DNA: TGCGCCAGCAGCTTGGACAGGGTTAACACTGAAGCTTTCTTT
V: TRBV19; J: TRBJ1-2; D: TRBD1; size: .; CDR3: CASIQGDRTLNTYGYTF; DNA: TGTGCCAGCATCCAGGGGGACAGAACCTTGAATACTTATGGCTACACCTTC
V: TRBV7-3; J: TRBJ1-1; D: .; size: .; CDR3: CASSSQLVTEAFF; DNA: TGTGCCAGCAGCTCACAGCTCGTGACTGAAGCTTTCTTT
V: TRBV20-1; J: TRBJ2-1; D: .; size: .; CDR3: CSASDRVRYEQFF; DNA: TGCAGTGCTAGTGACCGCGTTCGGTATGAGCAGTTCTTC
V: TRBV9; J: TRBJ1-1; D: .; size: .; CDR3: CASSVGDRMNTEAFF; DNA: TGTGCCAGCAGCGTAGGAGACAGAATGAACACTGAAGCTTTCTTT
V: TRBV20-1; J: TRBJ2-7; D: TRBD1; size: .; CDR3: CSASSELTGGPYEQYF; DNA: TGCAGTGCTAGTAGCGAATTAACAGGGGGCCCCTACGAGCAGTACTTC
V: TRBV9; J: TRBJ1-2; D: TRBD1; size: .; CDR3: CASSASSDREVGYTF; DNA: TGTGCCAGCAGCGCCTCCTCGGACAGGGAGGTTGGCTACACCTTC
V: TRBV9; J: TRBJ2-2; D: TRBD2; size: .; CDR3: CASSDGTSATGELFF; DNA: TGTGCCAGCAGCGATGGGACTAGCGCCACCGGGGAGCTGTTTTTT
V: TRBV6-2/TRBV6-3; J: TRBJ1-2; D: .; size: .; CDR3: CASSYPPGGTGRPSNYGYTF; DNA: TGTGCCAGCAGTTACCCCCCCGGAGGAACAGGGCGCCCATCTAACTATGGCTACACCTTC
V: TRBV7-9; J: TRBJ1-2; D: .; size: .; CDR3: CASSMAGGYGYTF; DNA: TGTGCCAGCAGCATGGCCGGAGGGTATGGCTACACCTTC
V: TRBV9; J: TRBJ1-1; D: TRBD1; size: .; CDR3: CASSPTGGTEAFF; DNA: TGTGCCAGCAGCCCCACAGGGGGCACTGAAGCTTTCTTT
V: TRBV9; J: TRBJ2-7; D: TRBD2; size: .; CDR3: CASSPQAAGGPYEQYF; DNA: TGTGCCAGCAGCCCACAGGCAGCGGGAGGGCCATACGAGCAGTACTTC
V: TRBV6-5; J: TRBJ2-5; D: TRBD1; size: .; CDR3: CASIQGARETQYF; DNA: TGTGCCAGCATACAGGGGGCGCGGGAGACCCAGTACTTC
V: TRBV2; J: TRBJ1-6; D: .; size: .; CDR3: CATMTGVSNSPLHF; DNA: TGTGCCACCATGACCGGGGTTAGTAATTCACCCCTCCACTTT
V: TRBV19; J: TRBJ2-1; D: TRBD2; size: .; CDR3: CASSSQGSGAWGEQFF; DNA: TGTGCCAGTAGTTCCCAGGGTAGCGGGGCATGGGGGGAGCAGTTCTTC
V: TRBV6-1; J: TRBJ2-7; D: .; size: .; CDR3: CASSASDRPNSYEQYF; DNA: TGTGCCAGCAGTGCTTCCGACAGACCTAACTCCTACGAGCAGTACTTC
V: TRBV12-3/TRBV12-4; J: TRBJ2-7; D: TRBD1; size: .; CDR3: CASKGQNTYEQYF; DNA: TGTGCCAGCAAGGGACAGAACACCTACGAGCAGTACTTC
V: TRBV13; J: TRBJ2-5; D: .; size: once; CDR3: CASRPSKTSQETQYF; DNA: TGTGCCAGCAGACCCTCTAAGACAAGCCAAGAGACCCAGTACTTC
V: TRBV19; J: TRBJ2-7; D: TRBD2; size: .; CDR3: CASSIRLAGDYEQYF; DNA: TGTGCCAGTAGTATAAGACTAGCGGGAGACTACGAGCAGTACTTC
V: TRBV6-5; J: TRBJ2-7; D: .; size: once; CDR3: CASRPGQRLSYEQYF; DNA: TGTGCCAGCAGACCTGGACAGCGCTTGTCCTACGAGCAGTACTTC
V: TRBV5-1; J: TRBJ1-2; D: .; size: .; CDR3: CASSLAAGAVYGYTF; DNA: TGCGCCAGCAGCTTGGCCGCTGGGGCAGTTTATGGCTACACCTTC
V: TRBV7-2; J: TRBJ1-1; D: .; size: few; CDR3: CASTLRFTEAFF; DNA: TGTGCCAGCACCCTTCGGTTCACTGAAGCTTTCTTT
V: TRBV6-2/TRBV6-3; J: TRBJ2-1; D: TRBD2; size: .; CDR3: CASSLSSGSPDEQFF; DNA: TGTGCCAGCAGTTTGTCAAGCGGGAGCCCTGATGAGCAGTTCTTC
V: TRBV4-3; J: TRBJ2-1; D: .; size: .; CDR3: CASSQDLTGKLNEQFF; DNA: TGCGCCAGCAGCCAAGATCTAACAGGAAAGTTAAATGAGCAGTTCTTC
V: TRBV19; J: TRBJ1-6; D: .; size: .; CDR3: CASSIGDTSSYNSPLHF; DNA: TGTGCCAGTAGTATAGGGGACACCAGCTCCTATAATTCACCCCTCCACTTT
V: TRBV4-2; J: TRBJ2-7; D: .; size: .; CDR3: CASSQDPPDSERIYEQYF; DNA: TGTGCCAGCAGCCAAGACCCCCCAGACTCCGAACGTATCTACGAGCAGTACTTC
V: TRBV6-2/TRBV6-3; J: TRBJ1-5; D: .; size: .; CDR3: CASSYSNSGQPQHF; DNA: TGTGCCAGCAGTTACTCGAACTCGGGTCAGCCCCAGCATTTT
V: TRBV18; J: TRBJ1-1; D: .; size: .; CDR3: CASSLGGGNTEAFF; DNA: TGTGCCAGCTCCCTCGGGGGTGGAAACACTGAAGCTTTCTTT
V: TRBV24-1; J: TRBJ2-1; D: TRBD1; size: .; CDR3: CATSDGRTGVGNEQFF; DNA: TGTGCCACCAGTGACGGTAGGACAGGGGTGGGCAATGAGCAGTTCTTC
V: TRBV6-5; J: TRBJ1-1; D: TRBD1; size: .; CDR3: CASSSVTGGWVTEAFF; DNA: TGTGCCAGCAGTTCGGTGACAGGGGGCTGGGTCACTGAAGCTTTCTTT
V: TRBV18; J: TRBJ1-2; D: .; size: once; CDR3: CASSLTDSNYGYTF; DNA: TGTGCCAGCTCGCTGACCGACAGTAACTATGGCTACACCTTC
V: TRBV25-1; J: TRBJ1-3; D: .; size: .; CDR3: CASSDVGGSGNTIYF; DNA: TGTGCCAGCAGTGACGTGGGAGGGTCTGGAAACACCATATATTTT
V: TRBV25-1; J: TRBJ2-6; D: .; size: .; CDR3: CASRKTEGVGGANVLTF; DNA: TGTGCCAGCAGGAAAACGGAAGGAGTTGGTGGGGCCAACGTCCTGACTTTC
V: TRBV27; J: TRBJ2-7; D: TRBD2; size: few; CDR3: CANLKRTSGSYEQYF; DNA: TGTGCCAACCTTAAGCGGACTAGCGGGAGCTACGAGCAGTACTTC
V: TRBV5-1; J: TRBJ2-1; D: TRBD2; size: .; CDR3: CASWAGAGNEQFF; DNA: TGCGCCAGCTGGGCGGGAGCTGGCAATGAGCAGTTCTTC
V: TRBV21-1; J: TRBJ1-2; D: .; size: .; CDR3: CASSKVGGRVDYGYTF; DNA: TGTGCCAGCAGCAAAGTAGGTGGCAGGGTTGACTATGGCTACACCTTC
V: TRBV4-2; J: TRBJ2-5; D: TRBD2; size: .; CDR3: CASSQDTFGGDLAFQETQYF; DNA: TGTGCCAGCAGCCAAGATACATTCGGGGGGGATCTAGCTTTTCAAGAGACCCAGTACTTC
V: TRBV4-3; J: TRBJ2-1; D: TRBD2; size: once; CDR3: CASSQDSGGWNEQFF; DNA: TGCGCCAGCAGCCAAGATAGCGGGGGATGGAATGAGCAGTTCTTC
V: TRBV5-4; J: TRBJ2-5; D: TRBD1; size: .; CDR3: CASSLDRGRTGNQYF; DNA: TGTGCCAGCAGCTTGGACAGGGGGCGCACGGGGAACCAGTACTTC
V: TRBV7-2; J: TRBJ1-2; D: .; size: .; CDR3: CASSSSTGEGYTF; DNA: TGTGCCAGCAGCTCCAGTACCGGAGAGGGCTACACCTTC